The 5 T cell receptor beta chains below were found in one sample sequenced in a study of blood T cell repertoires in COVID-19. Sequencing used immunoSEQ multiplex PCR; TCRdb keeps in-frame clones, though not all of them. The repertoire holds under 250,000 clones, with 80% to 90% as singletons. Sample: PBMCs or T cells enriched from blood (not recorded which). These receptors all stem from a woman aged 25-40 years who had been exposed to COVID-19.

The chain couples TRBV9 to TRBJ1-6; D perhaps matches TRBD1 (5 bases). The CDR3 contains 17 residues. CDR1 and CDR2 (germline): SGDLS, YYNGEE. V gave up 4 bases and J gave up 0 bases, with 14 bases separating them. In DNA, the CDR3 is TGTGCCAGCAGCCTGCGGGACCAAAGCTCCTATAATTCACCCCTCCACTTT. This encodes CASSLRDQSSYNSPLHF.

This clone has just one count. This chain uses TRBV3-1 (or the pseudogene TRBV3-2) with TRBJ1-2; D remains unclear. There are 14 residues in the CDR3. CDR1 is LGHDT, CDR2 YNNKEL, per germline (reference sequence). Trimming shortened V by 0 bases and J by 11 bases, and 16 bases separated the two germline ends. The CDR3 nucleotides read TGTGCCAGCAGCCAAGATCCCACCGTCGGGATTTACACCTTC. Its protein is CASSQDPTVGIYTF.

The chain joins TRBV19 to TRBJ1-5; no clear D gene. V was cut by 3 bases and J by 5 bases, with 17 bases left in between. Germline V CDR1 and CDR2: LNHDA, SQIVND (reference sequence). CDR3 length: 16 amino acids. The CDR3 loop reads CASSIPAGRYDQPQHF. The CDR3 bases are TGTGCCAGTAGTATTCCGGCGGGGAGATACGATCAGCCCCAGCATTTT.

J is TRBJ2-2 and V is TRBV11-2; D is unclear. The CDR3 extends over 14 amino acids. Between the trimmed V and J ends, which lost 1 base and 3 bases, there was a span of 6 bases. Germline CDR1 is SGHAT and CDR2 is FQNNGV. CDR3 in amino acids: CASSLVRDTGELFF. CDR3 in DNA: TGTGCCAGCAGCTTAGTACGGGACACCGGGGAGCTGTTTTTT.

The chain employs TRBV19 and TRBJ1-1; 11 bases are shared with TRBD1. Germline V gives CDR1 LNHDA, CDR2 SQIVND (reference sequence). The V and J ends lost 4 bases and 5 bases, in that order; junction bases with no gene match: 9. CDR3 length equals 16 residues. CDR3 protein: CASSKTGTGGWTEAFF. In nucleotides, the CDR3 is TGTGCCAGTAGTAAGACCGGGACAGGGGGTTGGACTGAAGCTTTCTTT.